The clone carrying this TCR beta chain was observed a handful of times. The antigen remains unidentified. Amplified TCR beta CDR3 regions came from RNA transcripts. The HTBI primer set served for first-round RT-PCR of the TCR CDR3. TCRdb re-analysed the multiplex PCR reads in MiXCR, keeping a single row per CDR3 protein. The repertoire has 300,000 to 450,000 distinct CDR3 sequences, less than 20% of them found once; the top ten carry roughly 25%. The CDR3 extends over 16 amino acids. CDR1 SGHTA and CDR2 FQGTGA come from the germline V gene. Trimming shortened V by 4 bases and J by 3 bases, and 16 bases separated the two germline ends. This specimen comes from a study of T cells in Graves' hyperthyroidism and ophthalmopathy. Study-level results: With a median lead of about six months before onset, the model predicted ophthalmopathy.

The receptor's source is a young woman with Graves' hyperthyroidism that later progressed to Graves' ophthalmopathy. The sequenced sample consisted of blood. The chain combines TRBV7-3 with TRBJ2-4; D may be TRBD1 (6 bases). DNA of the CDR3: TGTGCCAGCAGCTCAGATGGGGGCCCCTACAAAAACATTCAGTACTTC. Its translation: CASSSDGGPYKNIQYF.